Below, one TCR beta chain is given with its context. This sample stems from a study of blood T cell repertoires in COVID-19. CDR1 is MDHEN and CDR2 is SYDVKM in the germline V gene. The junction had 10 bases not matched to a gene; V was cut back by 7 bases and J by 10 bases. The CDR3 is 14 amino acids. Per the original methods: Reference gene primer amplification yielded estimated nucleated cell counts. Using immunoSEQ multiplex PCR, the repertoire was profiled, and TCRdb retains in-frame clones only, with some absent. V and J calls and clone size are copied from that table; D and trimming were computed from the DNA. The profile shows 200,000 to 250,000 clones, approximately 86% of them singletons.

Material for sequencing was peripheral blood. The sequence was obtained from a woman over 75 with active or convalescent COVID-19. The chain links TRBV28 to TRBJ1-6; TRBD1 matches 7 bases. The CDR3 DNA reads as TGTGCCAGCATAGGGGGCGTGCGGTACTCACCCCTCCACTTT. Protein sequence: CASIGGVRYSPLHF.